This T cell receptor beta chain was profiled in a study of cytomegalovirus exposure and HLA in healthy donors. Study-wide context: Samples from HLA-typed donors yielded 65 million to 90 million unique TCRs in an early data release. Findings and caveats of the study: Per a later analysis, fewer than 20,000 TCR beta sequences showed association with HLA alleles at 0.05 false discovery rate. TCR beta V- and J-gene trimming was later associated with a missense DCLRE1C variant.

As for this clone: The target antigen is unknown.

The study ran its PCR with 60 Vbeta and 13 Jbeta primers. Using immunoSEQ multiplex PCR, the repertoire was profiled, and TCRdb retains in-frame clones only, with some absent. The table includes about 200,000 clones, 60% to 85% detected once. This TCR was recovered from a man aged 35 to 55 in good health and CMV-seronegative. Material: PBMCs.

The CDR3 reads CASSHRTRWDEQYF. CDR3 nucleotide sequence: TGTGCCAGCAGCCACCGGACTAGGTGGGACGAGCAGTACTTC. The J gene is TRBJ2-7, the V gene TRBV11-3, with 7 positions matching TRBD2. Germline trimming cut 5 bases from V and 5 bases from J; bases unmatched to any gene: 9. The CDR3 is made up of 14 amino acids. The germline V gene has CDR1 SGHNT and CDR2 YENEEA.